Below are 22 T cell receptor beta chains sequenced from a single sample in a study of blood T cells in healthy people across ages. For the second PCR, which ran for 7 to 11 cycles, a sample-barcoded 5' primer and a J-beta primer mix were used. TCRdb called the 5' RACE reads again in MiXCR, with one record for every CDR3 protein. Found here are approximately 2,000,000 distinct CDR3 sequences, about two fifths of them singletons; the top ten hold under 30%. Sequenced sample: blood. The source of these receptors is a human donor in good health.

This clonotype was observed a few times. The chain carries TRBV6-2 or TRBV6-3 and TRBJ1-2; D ambiguous. The CDR3 loop spans 13 amino acids. The V end lost 5 bases, the J end lost 3 bases, and 10 bases lay between the germline ends. CDR1 is MNHEY and CDR2 is SVGEGT in the germline V gene. Here the CDR3 DNA reads TGTGCCAGCAGTAGACAAGCTTACTATGGCTACACCTTC. It is translated as CASSRQAYYGYTF.

Only a few counts were recorded for this clonotype. The junction and the germline gene differ at one end; a read error may be behind it. The chain carries TRBV10-2 and TRBJ2-1; 9 bases align to TRBD2. Germline CDR1 and CDR2: WSHSY and SAAADI. This CDR3 has 15 amino acids. CDR3 residues: CASTHRGGEGNEQFF. The CDR3 DNA reads TGCGCCAGTACCCATCGCGGGGGGGAGGGCAATGAGCAGTTCTTT.

This clonotype has only a few counts. The V and J genes are TRBV2 and TRBJ2-1, with D perhaps TRBD2 (5 bases). This CDR3 has 13 amino acids. The germline V gene encodes CDR1 SNHLY and CDR2 FYNNEI. The V end was cut by 7 bases, the J end by 5 bases, with 12 bases between. The CDR3, as DNA: TGTGCCAGCACCTTCGGACTTAACAATGAGCAGTTCTTC. Its translation is CASTFGLNNEQFF.

V gene TRBV7-9 combines with J gene TRBJ1-4; 8 bases map to TRBD1. CDR1 SEHNR and CDR2 FQNEAQ come from the germline V gene (reference sequence). This CDR3 comprises 13 residues. Trimming cost V 5 bases and J 8 bases; bases outside gene matches: 4. The CDR3 DNA reads TGTGCCAGCAGCAAGACAGGGGAGGAAAAACTGTTTTTT. Translating gives CASSKTGEEKLFF.

The gene calls are TRBV20-1 and TRBJ2-7; weak D call: TRBD1 (6 bases). V was pared by 4 bases and J by 6 bases, with 13 bases between. Germline V gene sequence: CDR1 DFQATT, CDR2 SNEGSKA (reference sequence). The CDR3 has 12 residues. CDR3 sequence: CSATYREGEQYF. The CDR3 DNA reads TGCAGTGCTACCTACAGGGAAGGCGAGCAGTACTTC.

This clonotype is a singleton in its sample. The chain links TRBV12-3 or TRBV12-4 to TRBJ1-1; D is unclear. The CDR3 consists of 12 residues. The V and J ends lost 7 bases and 5 bases respectively, with 11 bases between them. DNA for the CDR3: TGTGCCAGCACTCTTCTTGGAACTGAAGCTTTCTTT. Its protein is CASTLLGTEAFF.

The rearrangement uses TRBV5-1 and TRBJ2-7, with 7 bases lining up with TRBD1. The CDR3 spans 16 residues. The trim removed 4 bases at V and 2 bases at J, leaving 12 bases unmatched. Germline V gene lookup returns CDR1 SGHRS and CDR2 YFSETQ. CDR3 amino acids: CASSNFRGTETYEQYF. CDR3 bases: TGCGCCAGCAGCAACTTTCGAGGGACAGAAACCTACGAGCAGTACTTC.

A few counts support this clonotype. CDR3 sequence reads: CASSFPDDEQFF. In DNA, the CDR3 is TGTGCCAGCAGCTTTCCCGACGATGAGCAGTTCTTC. This rearrangement joins TRBV7-2 to TRBJ2-1; D is ambiguous. Germline CDR1 is SGHTA and CDR2 is FQGNSA. The CDR3 totals 12 residues. The V and J ends lost 3 bases and 8 bases respectively, with 8 bases between them.

CDR3 nucleotides: TGTGCCATCAGTGAGTCGAGAACGGACACTGAAGCTTTCTTT. It yields the protein CAISESRTDTEAFF. V usage is TRBV10-3 and J usage is TRBJ1-1; D is undetermined. CDR1 and CDR2 from the germline V gene are ENHRY and SYGVKD. This CDR3 has 14 amino acids. V dropped 0 bases and J dropped 3 bases, with 8 bases sitting between them.

This CDR3 is CASSPDPLNEKLFF. The CDR3 region has the DNA TGTGCCAGCAGCCCGGACCCCCTTAATGAAAAACTGTTTTTT. V is TRBV9 and J is TRBJ1-4; D ambiguous. This CDR3 is built from 14 residues. Per the germline V gene, CDR1 is SGDLS and CDR2 is YYNGEE. V lost 4 bases, J lost 4 bases, and 11 bases lay in between.

V usage is TRBV29-1 and J usage is TRBJ2-3; tentative D call: TRBD1 (5 bases). CDR1 is SQVTM and CDR2 is ANQGSEA in the germline V gene. V was trimmed by 4 bases and J by 2 bases, leaving 22 bases between them. The length of the CDR3 is 17 residues. This CDR3 is CSVALGAGSIYTDTQYF. In DNA, the CDR3 is TGCAGCGTTGCGTTAGGGGCCGGATCCATATACACAGATACGCAGTATTTT.

This clonotype has a handful of counts. The J gene is TRBJ1-5, the V gene TRBV6-2 or TRBV6-3; D gene unclear. Germline V gives CDR1 MNHEY, CDR2 SVGEGT. There are 14 residues in the CDR3. Trimming took 4 bases from V and 6 from J, leaving 13 bases between them. The CDR3 spells CASSWSVQAQPQHF. The CDR3 DNA reads TGTGCCAGCAGTTGGAGCGTGCAGGCTCAGCCCCAGCATTTT.

This clonotype was seen a few times. The rearrangement links TRBV20-1 to TRBJ2-3, with 7 bases matching TRBD2. CDR3 length: 14 residues. CDR1 DFQATT and CDR2 SNEGSKA come from the germline V gene (reference sequence). The J segment lost 2 bases and the V segment lost 6 bases, leaving 8 bases of the junction unmatched. Here the CDR3 reads CSATTGTITDTQYF. In DNA form, the CDR3 reads TGCAGTGCCACAACCGGGACTATCACAGATACGCAGTATTTT.

The chain couples TRBV7-9 to TRBJ2-7; perhaps TRBD1 as D (6 bases). Per the germline V gene, CDR1 is SEHNR and CDR2 is FQNEAQ (reference sequence). With 7 bases removed from V and 1 base from J, the gap between germline ends came to 20 bases. The CDR3 runs to 16 residues. CDR3 coding DNA: TGTGCCAGCAACAAGCTCGGGGACATTCATTCCTACGAGCAGTACTTC. Its protein is CASNKLGDIHSYEQYF.

This clonotype was counted only a few times. The rearrangement uses TRBV20-1 and TRBJ1-2, with TRBD1 as a possible D gene (5 bases). The CDR3 is 12 residues long. V lost 5 bases and J 7 bases, leaving 14 bases between the germline ends. In germline, CDR1 is DFQATT, CDR2 SNEGSKA (reference sequence). CDR3 DNA: TGCAGTGCTCGAGGACTGAGGGGTGGCTACACCTTC. It yields the protein CSARGLRGGYTF.

V is TRBV4-3 and J is TRBJ2-4; D may be TRBD2 (6 bases). CDR1 is LGHNA and CDR2 is YSLEER in the germline V gene. CDR3 length: 13 amino acids. V lost 0 bases, J lost 13 bases, and 13 bases lay in between. CDR3 in DNA: TGCGCCAGCAGCCAAGAATTGGAGGGCGCGCAGTACTTC. Its protein is CASSQELEGAQYF.

The V gene is TRBV12-3 or TRBV12-4, the J gene TRBJ2-5; no reliable D call. This CDR3 has 13 residues. Trimming stripped 6 bases from V and 3 bases from J, with 11 bases between. CDR3 protein: CASRKTQEETQYF. CDR3 nucleotides: TGTGCCAGCAGAAAGACTCAAGAAGAGACCCAGTACTTC.

This clonotype was observed a few times. J is TRBJ1-5 and V is TRBV20-1, with 7 bases matching TRBD1. Germline-derived CDR1 and CDR2 are DFQATT and SNEGSKA (reference sequence). The CDR3 contains 14 residues. Germline trimming cut 3 bases from V and 2 bases from J; bases unmatched to any gene: 4. The CDR3 is CSASRGLGNQPQHF. The CDR3, as DNA: TGCAGTGCTAGCAGGGGGTTGGGCAATCAGCCCCAGCATTTT.

This clonotype has more than one count but fewer than ten. The CDR3 DNA follows: TGCGCCAGCAGCTTGGAACCGGGACTTTACTACGAGCAGTACTTC. Protein sequence: CASSLEPGLYYEQYF. This rearrangement joins TRBV5-1 to TRBJ2-7; D might be TRBD2 (6 bases). The CDR3 totals 15 residues. V gave up 0 bases and J gave up 3 bases, with 13 bases separating them. Germline V gene sequence: CDR1 SGHRS, CDR2 YFSETQ.

V gene TRBV5-1 combines with J gene TRBJ2-5; 9 nucleotides agree with TRBD1. This CDR3 has 16 amino acids. Trimming cost V 3 bases and J 1 base; bases outside gene matches: 7. In germline, CDR1 is SGHRS, CDR2 YFSETQ. The CDR3 DNA reads as TGCGCCAGCAGCTCCCCGGGACAGGGCGGCCAAGAGACCCAGTACTTC. This sequence encodes CASSSPGQGGQETQYF.

The chain links TRBV29-1 to TRBJ1-1; 7 bases fit TRBD1. Trimming at V came to 5 bases and at J to 4 bases, leaving 7 bases not matched to a gene. The CDR3 is made up of 13 amino acids. Germline V gene lookup returns CDR1 SQVTM and CDR2 ANQGSEA. Here the CDR3 DNA reads TGCAGCGTTCATAAGACAGGGAGCACTGAAGCTTTCTTT. This translates into CSVHKTGSTEAFF.

This clonotype turned up a few times. V is TRBV4-1 and J is TRBJ2-5; D call uncertain. CDR3 length: 14 residues. Trimming removed 0 bases at V and 5 bases at J, with 10 bases between. The germline V gene encodes CDR1 MGHRA and CDR2 YSYEKL. DNA for the CDR3: TGCGCCAGCAGCCAAGAAGGGTCTAAGGAGACCCAGTACTTC. Its protein is CASSQEGSKETQYF.